The 25 T cell receptor beta chains presented below share a single source sample, sequenced in a study of cytomegalovirus exposure and HLA in healthy donors. The PCR ran on 60 Vbeta and 13 Jbeta primers. Profiled with immunoSEQ multiplex PCR; TCRdb holds only in-frame clones, not every one. The top ten hold 5% to 7% of the sample, which has roughly 110,000 clones, about three quarters seen once. The specimen was PBMCs. These receptors came from a woman in her fifties or sixties in good health and CMV-seropositive.

This chain joins TRBV19 and TRBJ2-7; TRBD1 matches at 9 bases. The V segment lost 5 bases and the J segment 3 bases; nucleotides outside the gene matches: 2. Per germline, CDR1 LNHDA and CDR2 SQIVND (reference sequence). The CDR3 is 13 amino acids. As DNA, the CDR3 is TGTGCCAGTAGTGCGGGACAGGGCTACGAGCAGTACTTC. The encoded protein is CASSAGQGYEQYF.

The gene calls are TRBV28 and TRBJ1-4; D is undetermined. Looked up from germline, CDR1 is MDHEN and CDR2 is SYDVKM. Trimming removed 7 bases at V and 4 bases at J, with 10 bases between. The CDR3 sequence is 13 residues long. The CDR3 is CASTAPVNEKLFF. CDR3 nucleotide sequence: TGTGCCAGCACCGCTCCAGTTAATGAAAAACTGTTTTTT.

The rearrangement joins TRBV2 to TRBJ2-7; TRBD1 matches at 10 bases. CDR3 length: 14 amino acids. The V and J ends lost 7 bases and 7 bases, in that order; junction bases with no gene match: 10. Germline lookup yields CDR1 SNHLY and CDR2 FYNNEI. This chain's CDR3 is CASIDGTGAFEQYF. CDR3 in DNA: TGTGCCAGCATTGATGGGACAGGGGCTTTTGAGCAGTACTTC. Looking up the rest from reference TRBV2 and TRBJ2-7 gives the full variable domain: EPEVTQTPSHQVTQMGQEVILRCVPISNHLYFYWYRQILGQKVEFLVSFYNNEISEKSEIFDDQFSVERPDGSNFTLKIRSTKLEDSAMYFCASIDGTGAFEQYFGPGTRLTVT.

The CDR3 region is CASRLAGRGGAGDTDTQYF. CDR3 bases: TGTGCAAGTCGCTTAGCGGGTCGGGGGGGCGCGGGGGACACAGATACGCAGTATTTT. V usage is TRBV12-2 and J usage is TRBJ2-3; the table's D call TRBD2 went unverified against the DNA. TRBV12-2 is recorded as a pseudogene. The CDR3 is 19 residues long.

The gene calls are TRBV6-5 and TRBJ2-7; maybe TRBD1 (7 bases). The CDR3 extends over 16 amino acids. CDR1 is MNHEY, CDR2 SVGAGI, per germline. V shed 3 bases and J shed 3 bases, with 18 bases lying between them. The CDR3 protein is CASSYSGAGGIYEQYF. The DNA of the CDR3 is TGTGCCAGCAGTTATTCGGGAGCAGGGGGTATCTACGAGCAGTACTTC.

This chain links TRBV6-6 with TRBJ1-5; D remains unclear. Trimming left V 6 bases short and J 4 bases short, with 10 bases between. Germline values: CDR1 MNHNY, CDR2 SVGAGI (reference sequence). The CDR3 spans 13 residues. The CDR3 coding sequence is TGTGCCAGCAGCCGGTCGGGAAATCAGCCCCAGCATTTT. This codes for CASSRSGNQPQHF.

This clone was seen a few times. The V call is TRBV19, the J call TRBJ1-2; 7 nucleotides align to TRBD1. The CDR3 has 14 amino acids. The germline V gene has CDR1 LNHDA and CDR2 SQIVND (reference sequence). Trimming took 3 bases from V and 7 from J; bases not matched to a gene: 8. The CDR3: CASSIRSSGGGYTF. The CDR3 DNA sequence: TGTGCCAGTAGTATTCGTTCGTCAGGGGGTGGCTACACCTTC.

The rearrangement links TRBV10-3 to TRBJ2-5; possible D gene TRBD2, 5 bases. Looked up from germline, CDR1 is ENHRY and CDR2 is SYGVKD. The CDR3 loop spans 13 amino acids. V gave up 6 bases and J gave up 5 bases, with 13 bases separating them. CDR3 sequence reads: CAISLASQETQYF. The CDR3 region has the DNA TGTGCCATCAGCTTAGCTAGCCAGGAGACCCAGTACTTC.

This clone was observed at least ten times. The chain has TRBV4-3 and TRBJ2-6; 9 nucleotides agree with TRBD2. V dropped 4 bases and J dropped 4; count of bases not matched to a gene: 14. The CDR3 contains 19 residues. Germline CDR1 reads LGHNA; CDR2 reads YSLEER. CDR3 DNA sequence: TGCGCCAGCAGCCGGATCGGGGGCGGGGGGGCTTTAGGGGCCAACGTCCTGACTTTC. Translation: CASSRIGGGGALGANVLTF.

The chain combines TRBV9 with TRBJ2-3; TRBD2 aligns across 12 bases. In germline, CDR1 is SGDLS, CDR2 YYNGEE. The CDR3 length is 15 residues. After removal of 1 base from V and 5 bases from J, the junction contained 2 bases not matched to a gene. Here the CDR3 reads CASSVMTSGGDTQYF. CDR3 nucleotides: TGTGCCAGCAGCGTAATGACTAGCGGGGGAGATACGCAGTATTTT.

J is TRBJ1-2 and V is TRBV2; D is uncertain. The V and J ends lost 1 base and 5 bases respectively, with 5 bases between them. CDR3 length equals 12 residues. From germline, CDR1 is SNHLY and CDR2 FYNNEI. CDR3 amino acids: CASSEDLYGYTF. As DNA, the CDR3 is TGTGCCAGCAGTGAAGATCTTTATGGCTACACCTTC.

This sequence joins TRBV19 and TRBJ1-6; 7 bases map to TRBD1. CDR1 is LNHDA and CDR2 is SQIVND in the germline V gene (reference sequence). CDR3 length: 14 amino acids. The V gene end was trimmed by 8 bases and the J gene end by 3 bases; junction bases not matched to a gene: 4. As DNA, the CDR3 is TGTGCCAGTGAAGGGGGCGTCTATAATTCACCCCTCCACTTT. As protein: CASEGGVYNSPLHF. The full variable domain, with the rest looked up from reference TRBV19 and TRBJ1-6, is DGGITQSPKYLFRKEGQNVTLSCEQNLNHDAMYWYRQDPGQGLRLIYYSQIVNDFQKGDIAEGYSVSREKKESFPLTVTSAQKNPTAFYLCASEGGVYNSPLHFGNGTRLTVT.

The J gene is TRBJ1-3, the V gene TRBV7-2; D gene unclear. Germline V gene data show CDR1 as SGHTA and CDR2 as FQGNSA. V was trimmed by 4 bases and J by 0 bases, leaving 13 bases between them. This CDR3 has 16 amino acids. The CDR3 spells CASSSLAGRSGNTIYF. The CDR3 DNA follows: TGTGCCAGCAGCTCCCTAGCAGGCCGCTCTGGAAACACCATATATTTT.

The CDR3 loop is CASSQPDRPDQPQHF. The CDR3 region has the DNA TGCGCCAGCAGCCAGCCCGACAGACCCGATCAGCCCCAGCATTTT. This chain joins TRBV4-1 and TRBJ1-5; D is possibly TRBD1 (5 bases). Germline assignment: CDR1 MGHRA and CDR2 YSYEKL. Deletions cut 3 bases from V and 5 bases from J, with 14 bases between. CDR3 length equals 15 residues.

The chain has TRBV27 and TRBJ1-5, with TRBD1 as a possible D gene (5 bases). The germline V gene has CDR1 MNHEY and CDR2 SMNVEV (reference sequence). V lost 5 bases to trimming and J lost 0 bases, with 11 bases between them. CDR3 length: 15 residues. The CDR3 bases are TGTGCCAGCAGTCCCCGGGGGAATAGCAATCAGCCCCAGCATTTT. Its protein is CASSPRGNSNQPQHF.

In this sample, this clone turned up a few times. The chain uses TRBV10-3 and TRBJ2-6; 9 bases fit TRBD1. V dropped 6 bases and J dropped 2; count of bases not matched to a gene: 2. This CDR3 is 15 amino acids long. Germline V CDR1 and CDR2: ENHRY, SYGVKD. The CDR3 sequence: CAISGTGTGANVLTF. In DNA form, the CDR3 reads TGTGCCATCAGCGGGACAGGGACTGGGGCCAACGTCCTGACTTTC.

The rearrangement links TRBV5-1 to TRBJ2-4; tentatively, D is TRBD2 (5 bases). V lost 4 bases, J lost 0 bases, and 5 bases lay in between. The germline V gene has CDR1 SGHRS and CDR2 YFSETQ. CDR3 length: 13 residues. CDR3: CASSGLAKNIQYF. The CDR3 nucleotides read TGCGCCAGCAGCGGACTAGCCAAAAACATTCAGTACTTC. Based on the CDR3 plus reference TRBV5-1 and TRBJ2-4, the full variable domain is KAGVTQTPRYLIKTRGQQVTLSCSPISGHRSVSWYQQTPGQGLQFLFEYFSETQRNKGNFPGRFSGRQFSNSRSEMNVSTLELGDSALYLCASSGLAKNIQYFGAGTRLSVL.

This chain joins TRBV7-9 and TRBJ1-1, with 8 bases matching TRBD1. Trimming removed 3 bases from V and 4 bases from J; junction bases left unmatched: 7. This CDR3 region has 15 residues. Germline values: CDR1 SEHNR, CDR2 FQNEAQ (reference sequence). The CDR3 DNA is TGTGCCAGCAGCTTCCACAGGGGGGAAGGCACTGAAGCTTTCTTT. This gives the protein CASSFHRGEGTEAFF.

Here the CDR3 DNA reads TGCGCCAGCAGCTACCTAGCGGGGGGCACCTACAATGAGCAGTTCTTC. This encodes CASSYLAGGTYNEQFF. The chain uses TRBV5-1 and TRBJ2-1; TRBD2 matches 11 bases. V lost 3 bases to trimming and J lost 2 bases; unmatched junction nucleotides: 4. Germline CDR1 is SGHRS and CDR2 is YFSETQ. The CDR3 loop spans 16 amino acids.

Many counts were recorded for this clone. The chain is built from TRBV5-4 and TRBJ1-1; no definite D call. The V end lost 4 bases, the J end lost 5 bases, and 12 bases lay between the germline ends. This CDR3 comprises 13 residues. CDR1 is SGHNT and CDR2 is YYREEE in the germline V gene (reference sequence). CDR3 bases: TGTGCCAGCAGCCCCTCGTCGGGAACTGAAGCTTTCTTT. It encodes CASSPSSGTEAFF.

In its sample, this clone was seen a few times. The gene calls are TRBV5-5 and TRBJ2-3; TRBD2 agrees at 9 bases. CDR1 and CDR2 from the germline V gene are SGHKS and YYEKEE (reference sequence). Trimming took 2 bases from V and 1 from J; bases not matched to a gene: 2. The CDR3 is 15 residues long. CDR3 bases: TGTGCCAGCAGCTTTAGCGGGGGTCGCACAGATACGCAGTATTTT. Residues: CASSFSGGRTDTQYF.

The chain is built from TRBV5-1 and TRBJ2-3; 10 nucleotides agree with TRBD2. CDR1 is SGHRS and CDR2 is YFSETQ in the germline V gene. CDR3 length equals 18 residues. With 3 bases clipped from V and 7 bases from J, the junction kept 17 bases outside the gene matches. The CDR3 spells CASSWKAGGSSVTNTQYF. CDR3 in DNA: TGCGCCAGCAGCTGGAAAGCGGGGGGGTCCTCAGTGACGAATACGCAGTATTTT.

This clone was counted only a few times. The chain has TRBV4-1 and TRBJ2-7; TRBD1 agrees at 8 bases. The CDR3 is 14 amino acids. V dropped 4 bases and J dropped 3; count of bases not matched to a gene: 5. The V gene's germline CDR1 is MGHRA and CDR2 YSYEKL. Here the CDR3 DNA reads TGCGCCAGCAGCCCCCGGGGACAGGTCTACGAGCAGTACTTC. Protein product: CASSPRGQVYEQYF.

The V call is TRBV7-2, the J call TRBJ2-3, with D perhaps matching TRBD2 (6 bases). In germline, CDR1 is SGHTA, CDR2 FQGNSA. The V end was cut by 5 bases, the J end by 3 bases, with 12 bases between. The CDR3 has 14 residues. The CDR3 protein is CASSRAGPTDTQYF. DNA of the CDR3: TGTGCCAGCAGCCGAGCGGGCCCGACAGATACGCAGTATTTT.

Written as DNA, the CDR3 is TGTGCCAGCAGCTTAAGGGGGTTTGGGGCTAGCGAGCAGTACTTC. It specifies CASSLRGFGASEQYF. The rearrangement links TRBV13 to TRBJ2-7, with D possibly matching TRBD1 (6 bases). The CDR3 consists of 15 residues. Between the trimmed V and J ends, which lost 2 bases and 6 bases, there was a span of 17 bases. Germline-derived CDR1 and CDR2 are PRHDT and FYEKMQ (reference sequence).